This TCR beta chain was retrieved from a study of control samples from healthy donors and cancer patients. Clones were sequenced by immunoSEQ multiplex PCR, and TCRdb holds only the in-frame ones, with some missing. The repertoire holds 110,000 to 150,000 clones, about 89% seen once, with 6% to 9% in the top ten. Looked up from germline, CDR1 is SGHVS and CDR2 is FQNEAQ. The CDR3 is 16 residues long. The V segment lost 5 bases and the J segment 9 bases; nucleotides outside the gene matches: 15. Material for sequencing was blood. V gene TRBV7-8 combines with J gene TRBJ1-5; the match to TRBD1 covers 8 bases. The TCR was taken from a man between 18 and 29 years old in good health. CDR3 sequence (DNA): TGTGCCAGCAGCGAAAAGGCCGGGACAGGAGCATGGCCCCAGCATTTT. As protein: CASSEKAGTGAWPQHF.